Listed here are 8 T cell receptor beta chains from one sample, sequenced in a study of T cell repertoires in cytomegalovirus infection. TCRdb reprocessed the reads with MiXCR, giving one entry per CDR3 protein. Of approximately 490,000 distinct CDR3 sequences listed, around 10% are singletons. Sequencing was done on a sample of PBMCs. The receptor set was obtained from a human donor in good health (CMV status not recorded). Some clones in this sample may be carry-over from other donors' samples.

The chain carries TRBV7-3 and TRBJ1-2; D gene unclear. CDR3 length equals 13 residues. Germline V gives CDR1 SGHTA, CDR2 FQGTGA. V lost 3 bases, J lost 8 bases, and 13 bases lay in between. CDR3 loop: CASSFDTLGGYTF. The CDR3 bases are TGTGCCAGCAGCTTCGACACATTGGGGGGCTACACCTTC.

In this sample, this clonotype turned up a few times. The CDR3 region is CASSPGTSGRHYEQYF. The CDR3 DNA reads as TGTGCCAGCAGCCCAGGGACTAGCGGGCGACACTACGAGCAGTACTTC. The rearrangement joins TRBV7-3 to TRBJ2-7, with 12 positions matching TRBD2. The CDR3 has 16 residues. Germline CDR1 is SGHTA and CDR2 is FQGTGA. Trimming cost V 5 bases and J 3 bases; bases outside gene matches: 8.

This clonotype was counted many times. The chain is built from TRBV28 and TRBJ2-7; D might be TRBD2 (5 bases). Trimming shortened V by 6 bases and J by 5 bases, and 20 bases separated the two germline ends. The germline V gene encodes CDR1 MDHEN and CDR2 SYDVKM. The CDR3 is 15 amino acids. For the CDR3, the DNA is TGTGCCAGCAGCTCACGGGGTCAACCTCGGAACGAGCAGTACTTC. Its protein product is CASSSRGQPRNEQYF.

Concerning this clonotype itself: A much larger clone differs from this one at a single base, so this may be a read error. Here the CDR3 reads CASSQQDTAEKLFF. The CDR3 DNA is TGTGCCAGTAGTCAACAGGACACAGCGGAAAAACTGTTTTTT. The chain uses TRBV19 and TRBJ1-4; D may be TRBD1 (5 bases). V lost 5 bases to trimming and J lost 8 bases, with 15 bases between them. This CDR3 region has 14 residues. Germline CDR1 and CDR2: LNHDA and SQIVND (reference sequence).

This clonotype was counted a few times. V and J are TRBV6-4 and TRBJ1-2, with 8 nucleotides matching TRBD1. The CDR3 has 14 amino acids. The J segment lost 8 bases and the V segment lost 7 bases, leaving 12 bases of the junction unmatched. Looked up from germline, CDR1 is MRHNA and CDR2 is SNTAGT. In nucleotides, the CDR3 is TGTGCCAGCAACCCCGAGCAGGGGGCATGGGGCTACACCTTC. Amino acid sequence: CASNPEQGAWGYTF.

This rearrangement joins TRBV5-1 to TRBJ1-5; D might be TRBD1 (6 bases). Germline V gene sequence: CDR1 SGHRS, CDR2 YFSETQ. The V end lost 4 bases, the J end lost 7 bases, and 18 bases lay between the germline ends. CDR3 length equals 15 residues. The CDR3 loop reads CASSALGGDSQPQHF. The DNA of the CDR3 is TGCGCCAGCAGCGCATTAGGGGGAGACAGCCAGCCCCAGCATTTT.

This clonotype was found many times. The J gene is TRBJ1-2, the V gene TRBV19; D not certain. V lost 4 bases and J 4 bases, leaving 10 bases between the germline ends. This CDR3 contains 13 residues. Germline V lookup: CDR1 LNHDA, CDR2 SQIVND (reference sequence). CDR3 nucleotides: TGTGCCAGTAGTAATAATCCTTCCTATGGCTACACCTTC. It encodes CASSNNPSYGYTF.

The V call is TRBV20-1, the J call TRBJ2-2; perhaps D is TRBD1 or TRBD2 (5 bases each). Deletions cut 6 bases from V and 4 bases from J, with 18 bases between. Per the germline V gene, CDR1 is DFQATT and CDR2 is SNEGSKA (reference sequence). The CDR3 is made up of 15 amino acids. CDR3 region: CSAPGPDPSTGELFF. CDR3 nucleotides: TGCAGTGCACCGGGACCCGATCCCTCCACCGGGGAGCTGTTTTTT.